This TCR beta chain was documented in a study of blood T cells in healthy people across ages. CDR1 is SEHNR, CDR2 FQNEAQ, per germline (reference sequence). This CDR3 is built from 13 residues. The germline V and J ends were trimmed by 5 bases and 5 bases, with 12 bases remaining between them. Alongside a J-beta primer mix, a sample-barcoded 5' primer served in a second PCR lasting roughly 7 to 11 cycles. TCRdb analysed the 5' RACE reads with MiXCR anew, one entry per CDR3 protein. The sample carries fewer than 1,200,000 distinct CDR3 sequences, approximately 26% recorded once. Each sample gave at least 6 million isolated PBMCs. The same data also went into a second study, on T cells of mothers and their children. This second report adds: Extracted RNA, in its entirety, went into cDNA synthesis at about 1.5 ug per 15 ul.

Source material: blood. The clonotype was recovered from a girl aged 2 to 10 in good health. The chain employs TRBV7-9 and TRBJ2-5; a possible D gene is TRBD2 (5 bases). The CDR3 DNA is TGTGCCAGCAGCCTCCGGATAGCGGAGACCCAGTACTTC. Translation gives CASSLRIAETQYF.